This T cell receptor beta chain was sequenced for a study of cytotoxic CD8 clonotypes in ibrutinib-treated CLL. Per germline, CDR1 LNHDA and CDR2 SQIVND (reference sequence). With 5 bases clipped from V and 4 bases from J, the junction kept 13 bases outside the gene matches. The CDR3 covers 18 residues. About this clone: What it recognizes is unknown.

Investigators sought sequencing depths of between 1 in 200,000 and 1 in 1 million T cells. Measured with immunoSEQ multiplex PCR; TCRdb has only the in-frame clones, and not every one. The table shows about 160,000 clones, with about four fifths occurring only once. Around 2 micrograms of genomic DNA came from cryopreserved PBMCs for TCR beta libraries. General study results and limits: Private clonotypes, not public ones, expanded at ibrutinib response.

This receptor was obtained from a human donor with chronic lymphocytic leukemia. This chain links TRBV19 with TRBJ1-5; TRBD1 matches at 11 bases. The source was PBMCs, collected after 12 months of ibrutinib treatment. CDR3 DNA sequence: TGTGCCAGTAGTCCCCGGGACAGGGGGGTGAGGGGTAATCAGCCCCAGCATTTT. This gives the protein CASSPRDRGVRGNQPQHF.